This T cell receptor (beta chain) is from a study of Graves' ophthalmopathy and Graves' hyperthyroidism. Amplified material comprised TCR beta CDR3 regions derived from RNA transcripts. Investigators did first-round RT-PCR with HTBI primers, then second-round multiplex PCR. In TCRdb, the multiplex PCR reads were re-called with MiXCR into one record per CDR3 protein. The sample yields hundreds of thousands of distinct CDR3 sequences, approximately 15% seen once. Points from the study as a whole: Ophthalmopathy progression predictions by the model showed 72.22% specificity and approximately 70% sensitivity. Separation of ophthalmopathy from stable hyperthyroidism was achieved by a 13-signature model, at around 90% sensitivity and under 82% specificity.

Ophthalmopathy donors were characterized by moderate-to-severe activity, CAS of at least 3, NOSPECS of at least 4, and duration under 3 months. Among the exclusions were patients with other autoimmune diseases, uncontrolled infections, pregnancy or lactation. This clonotype was observed many times. Its antigen is not identified. Trimming cost V 7 bases and J 3 bases; bases outside gene matches: 19. Germline CDR1 is MNHNY and CDR2 is SVGAGI (reference sequence). The CDR3 consists of 18 residues. Input material: blood. The TCR sequence derives from a woman under 40 with Graves' ophthalmopathy. This chain uses TRBV6-6 with TRBJ2-7; 9 positions match TRBD1. The CDR3 DNA is TGTGCCAGCACGCCCAACCGGGACAGGGTCCATGGGTTCTACGAGCAGTACTTC. Protein: CASTPNRDRVHGFYEQYF.